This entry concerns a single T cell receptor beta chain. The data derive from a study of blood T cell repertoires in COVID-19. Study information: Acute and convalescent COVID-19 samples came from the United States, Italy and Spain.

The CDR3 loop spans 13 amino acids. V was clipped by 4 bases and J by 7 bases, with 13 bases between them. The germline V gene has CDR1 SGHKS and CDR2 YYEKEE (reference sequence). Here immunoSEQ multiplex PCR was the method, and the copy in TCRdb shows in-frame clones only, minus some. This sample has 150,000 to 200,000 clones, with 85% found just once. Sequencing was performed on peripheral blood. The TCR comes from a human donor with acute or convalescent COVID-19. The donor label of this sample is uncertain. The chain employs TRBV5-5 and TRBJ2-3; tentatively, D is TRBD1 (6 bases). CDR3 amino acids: CASSITDSNTQYF. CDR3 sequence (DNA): TGTGCCAGCAGCATAACGGACAGCAATACGCAGTATTTT.